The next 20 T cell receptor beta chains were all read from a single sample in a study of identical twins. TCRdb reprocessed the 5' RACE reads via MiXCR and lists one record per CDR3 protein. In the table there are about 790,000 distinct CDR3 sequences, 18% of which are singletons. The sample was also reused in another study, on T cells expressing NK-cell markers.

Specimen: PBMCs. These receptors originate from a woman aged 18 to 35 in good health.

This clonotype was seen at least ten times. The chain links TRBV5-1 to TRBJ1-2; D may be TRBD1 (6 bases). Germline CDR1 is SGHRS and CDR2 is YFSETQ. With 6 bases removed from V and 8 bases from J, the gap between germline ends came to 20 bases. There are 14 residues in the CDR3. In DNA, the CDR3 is TGCGCCAGCACCCCAGGGGACATTCCTTTAGGCTACACCTTC. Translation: CASTPGDIPLGYTF.

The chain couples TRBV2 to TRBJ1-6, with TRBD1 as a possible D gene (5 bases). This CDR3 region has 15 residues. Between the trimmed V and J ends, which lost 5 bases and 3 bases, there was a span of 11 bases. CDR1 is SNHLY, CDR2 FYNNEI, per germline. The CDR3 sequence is CASSSDKNYNSPLHF. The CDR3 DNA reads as TGTGCCAGCAGTTCGGACAAGAACTATAATTCACCCCTCCACTTT.

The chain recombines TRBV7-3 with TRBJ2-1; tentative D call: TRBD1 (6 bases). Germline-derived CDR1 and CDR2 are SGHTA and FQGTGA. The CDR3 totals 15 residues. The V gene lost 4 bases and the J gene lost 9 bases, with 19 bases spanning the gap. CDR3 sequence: CASSSYQTGSPEQFF. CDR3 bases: TGTGCCAGCAGCTCTTATCAAACAGGGAGCCCTGAGCAGTTCTTC.

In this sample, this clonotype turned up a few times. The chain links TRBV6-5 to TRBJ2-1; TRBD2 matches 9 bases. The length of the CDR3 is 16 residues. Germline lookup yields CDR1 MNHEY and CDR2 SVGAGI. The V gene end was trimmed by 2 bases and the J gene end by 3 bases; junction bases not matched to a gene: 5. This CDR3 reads CASSYRAGGVYNEQFF. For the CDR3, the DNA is TGTGCCAGCAGTTACAGGGCGGGGGGGGTCTACAATGAGCAGTTCTTC.

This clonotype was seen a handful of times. In DNA form, the CDR3 reads TGCAGTGCCCCGGACAGGGTGGTAGAGCAGCCCCAGCATTTT. Protein sequence: CSAPDRVVEQPQHF. The chain recombines TRBV20-1 with TRBJ1-5, with 8 bases lining up with TRBD1. The V gene's germline CDR1 is DFQATT and CDR2 SNEGSKA (reference sequence). V trimming: 6 bases; J trimming: 7 bases; junction bases outside the gene matches: 11. The CDR3 has 14 residues.

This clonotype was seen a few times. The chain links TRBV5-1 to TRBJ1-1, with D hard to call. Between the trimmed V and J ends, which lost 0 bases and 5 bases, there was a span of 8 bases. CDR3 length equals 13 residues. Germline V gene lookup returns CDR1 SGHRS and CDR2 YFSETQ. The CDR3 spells CASSLDPETEAFF. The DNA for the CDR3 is TGCGCCAGCAGCTTGGATCCGGAGACTGAAGCTTTCTTT. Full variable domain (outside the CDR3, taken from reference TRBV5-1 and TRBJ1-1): KAGVTQTPRYLIKTRGQQVTLSCSPISGHRSVSWYQQTPGQGLQFLFEYFSETQRNKGNFPGRFSGRQFSNSRSEMNVSTLELGDSALYLCASSLDPETEAFFGQGTRLTVV.

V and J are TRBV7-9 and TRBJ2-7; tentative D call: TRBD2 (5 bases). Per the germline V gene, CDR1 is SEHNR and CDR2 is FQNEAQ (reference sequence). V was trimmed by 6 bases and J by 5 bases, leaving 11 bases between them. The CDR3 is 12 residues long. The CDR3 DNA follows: TGTGCCAGCAGGTCCGGGAAAGACGAGCAGTACTTC. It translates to CASRSGKDEQYF. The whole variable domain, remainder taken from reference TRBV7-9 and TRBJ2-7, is DTGVSQNPRHKITKRGQNVTFRCDPISEHNRLYWYRQTLGQGPEFLTYFQNEAQLEKSRLLSDRFSAERPKGSFSTLEIQRTEQGDSAMYLCASRSGKDEQYFGPGTRLTVT.

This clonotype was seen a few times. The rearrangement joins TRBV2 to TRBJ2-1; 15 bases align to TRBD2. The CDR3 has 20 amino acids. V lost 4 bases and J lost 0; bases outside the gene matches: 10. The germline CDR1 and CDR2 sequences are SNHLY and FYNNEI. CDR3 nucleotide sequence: TGTGCCAGCAGTGGCGGTGGACTAGCGGGGGGGCGCCGCTCCTACAATGAGCAGTTCTTC. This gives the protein CASSGGGLAGGRRSYNEQFF. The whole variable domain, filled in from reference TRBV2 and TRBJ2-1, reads EPEVTQTPSHQVTQMGQEVILRCVPISNHLYFYWYRQILGQKVEFLVSFYNNEISEKSEIFDDQFSVERPDGSNFTLKIRSTKLEDSAMYFCASSGGGLAGGRRSYNEQFFGPGTRLTVL.

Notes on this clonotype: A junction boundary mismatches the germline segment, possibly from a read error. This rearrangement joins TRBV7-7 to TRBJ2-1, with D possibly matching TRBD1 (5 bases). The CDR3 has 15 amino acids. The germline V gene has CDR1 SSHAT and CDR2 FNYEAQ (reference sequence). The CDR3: CASSPTLGPSNEQFF. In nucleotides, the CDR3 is TGTGCTAGCAGCCCCACCCTGGGGCCATCCAATGAGCAGTTCTTC.

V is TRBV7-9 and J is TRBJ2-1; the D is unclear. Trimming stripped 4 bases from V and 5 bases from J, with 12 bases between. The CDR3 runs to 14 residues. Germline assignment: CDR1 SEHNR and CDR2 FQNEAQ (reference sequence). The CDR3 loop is CASSSNFRDNEQFF. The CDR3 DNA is TGTGCCAGCAGCTCCAACTTCCGGGACAATGAGCAGTTCTTC.

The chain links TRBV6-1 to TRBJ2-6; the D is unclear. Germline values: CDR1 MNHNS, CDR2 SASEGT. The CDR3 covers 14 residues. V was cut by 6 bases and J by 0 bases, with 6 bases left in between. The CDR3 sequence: CASRFISGANVLTF. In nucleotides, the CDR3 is TGTGCCAGCAGATTTATCTCTGGGGCCAACGTCCTGACTTTC.

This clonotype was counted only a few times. CDR3 residues: CSAVAGSRGNEQFF. CDR3 nucleotide sequence: TGCAGTGCAGTAGCGGGGTCAAGAGGCAATGAGCAGTTCTTC. This chain links TRBV20-1 with TRBJ2-1, with TRBD2 matching over 8 bases. Trimming at V came to 6 bases and at J to 6 bases, leaving 10 bases not matched to a gene. Germline lookup yields CDR1 DFQATT and CDR2 SNEGSKA (reference sequence). CDR3 length: 14 amino acids.

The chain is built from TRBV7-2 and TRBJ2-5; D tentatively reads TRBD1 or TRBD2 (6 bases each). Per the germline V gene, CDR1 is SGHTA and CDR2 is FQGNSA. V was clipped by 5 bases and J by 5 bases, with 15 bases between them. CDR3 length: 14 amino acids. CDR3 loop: CASSRGGYGETQYF. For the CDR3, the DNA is TGTGCCAGCAGCCGAGGGGGGTACGGGGAGACCCAGTACTTC. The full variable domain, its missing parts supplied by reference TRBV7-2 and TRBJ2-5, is GAGVSQSPSNKVTEKGKDVELRCDPISGHTALYWYRQSLGQGLEFLIYFQGNSAPDKSGLPSDRFSAERTGGSVSTLTIQRTQQEDSAVYLCASSRGGYGETQYFGPGTRLLVL.

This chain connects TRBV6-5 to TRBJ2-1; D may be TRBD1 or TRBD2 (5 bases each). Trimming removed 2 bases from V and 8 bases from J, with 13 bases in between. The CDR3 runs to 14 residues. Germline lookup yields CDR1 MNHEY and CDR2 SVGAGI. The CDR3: CASSYERGEDEQFF. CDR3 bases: TGTGCCAGCAGTTACGAGAGGGGTGAGGATGAGCAGTTCTTC.

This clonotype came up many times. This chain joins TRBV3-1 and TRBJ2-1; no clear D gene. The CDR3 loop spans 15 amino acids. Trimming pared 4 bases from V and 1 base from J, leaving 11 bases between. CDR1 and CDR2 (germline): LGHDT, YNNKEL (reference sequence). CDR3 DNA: TGTGCCAGCAGCCCAACGAGGTCTTCCTACAATGAGCAGTTCTTC. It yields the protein CASSPTRSSYNEQFF.

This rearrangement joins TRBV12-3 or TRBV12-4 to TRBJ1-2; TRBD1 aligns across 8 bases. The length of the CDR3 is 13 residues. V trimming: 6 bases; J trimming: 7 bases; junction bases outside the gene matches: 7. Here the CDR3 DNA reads TGTGCCAGCAGGGTGACAGGGGTTTCTGGCTACACCTTC. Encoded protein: CASRVTGVSGYTF.

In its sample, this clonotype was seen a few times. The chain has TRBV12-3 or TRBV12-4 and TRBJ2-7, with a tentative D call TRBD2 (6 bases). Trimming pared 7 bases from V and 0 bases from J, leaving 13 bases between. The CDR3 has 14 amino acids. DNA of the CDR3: TGTGCCAGCACCGGACCGGGGGTCTCCTACGAGCAGTACTTC. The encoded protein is CASTGPGVSYEQYF.

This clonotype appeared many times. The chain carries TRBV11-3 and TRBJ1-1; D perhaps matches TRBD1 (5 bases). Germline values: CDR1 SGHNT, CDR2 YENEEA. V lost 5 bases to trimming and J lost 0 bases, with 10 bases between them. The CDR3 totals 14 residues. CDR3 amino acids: CASSPGRLNTEAFF. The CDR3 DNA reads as TGTGCCAGCAGCCCGGGACGGTTGAACACTGAAGCTTTCTTT. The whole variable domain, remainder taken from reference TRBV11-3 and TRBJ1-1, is EAGVVQSPRYKIIEKKQPVAFWCNPISGHNTLYWYLQNLGQGPELLIRYENEEAVDDSQLPKDRFSAERLKGVDSTLKIQPAELGDSAVYLCASSPGRLNTEAFFGQGTRLTVV.

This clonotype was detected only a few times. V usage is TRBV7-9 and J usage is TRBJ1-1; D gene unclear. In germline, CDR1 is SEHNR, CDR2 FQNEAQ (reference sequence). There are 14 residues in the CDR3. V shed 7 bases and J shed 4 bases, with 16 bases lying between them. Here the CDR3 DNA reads TGTGCCAGCACCCTAGACCCCGGCAGCACTGAAGCTTTCTTT. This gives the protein CASTLDPGSTEAFF.

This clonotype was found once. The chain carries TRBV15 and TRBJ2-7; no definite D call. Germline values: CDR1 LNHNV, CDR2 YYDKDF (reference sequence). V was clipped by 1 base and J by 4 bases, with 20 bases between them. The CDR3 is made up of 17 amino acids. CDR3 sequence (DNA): TGTGCCACCAGCAGAGCGGTCGGAAGGACGGAATATTACGAGCAGTACTTC. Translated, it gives CATSRAVGRTEYYEQYF. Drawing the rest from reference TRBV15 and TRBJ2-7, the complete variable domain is DAMVIQNPRYQVTQFGKPVTLSCSQTLNHNVMYWYQQKSSQAPKLLFHYYDKDFNNEADTPDNFQSRRPNTSFCFLDIRSPGLGDTAMYLCATSRAVGRTEYYEQYFGPGTRLTVT.